These T cell receptor beta chains were read from a single sample in a study of T-cell memory formation after mild COVID-19. TCRdb recomputed calls from the 5' RACE reads with MiXCR, one row per CDR3 protein. The profile covers around 130,000 distinct CDR3 sequences, with about a sixth appearing a single time and about 15% taken by the ten largest. Material: PBMCs or a T cell subset sorted from them (not recorded which). The receptors were sampled from an adult woman who had mild COVID-19 (a few samples of this study predate the infection). Cell type and time point are not known. Each CDR3 is given with its conserved first and last residue. Each record gives: D gene, V gene, clone size, J gene, CDR3 protein, CDR3 DNA. D genes are given only for firm matches. Where a row states a size, it is once, few, many or the class of an expanded clone; other rows omit it.

d_gene: .
v_gene: TRBV5-1
abundance: .
j_gene: TRBJ1-2
CDR3aa: CASRDDYGYTF
CDR3nt: TGCGCCAGCAGAGACGATTATGGCTACACCTTC

d_gene: TRBD1
v_gene: TRBV29-1
abundance: few
j_gene: TRBJ2-7
CDR3aa: CSVEEDRDEQYF
CDR3nt: TGCAGCGTTGAAGAGGACAGGGACGAGCAGTACTTC

d_gene: TRBD1
v_gene: TRBV12-5
abundance: few
j_gene: TRBJ1-5
CDR3aa: CASGLVLGRGRIAGQPQHF
CDR3nt: TGTGCTAGTGGTTTGGTACTGGGCAGGGGGCGCATTGCTGGCCAGCCCCAGCATTTT

d_gene: TRBD2
v_gene: TRBV7-9
abundance: .
j_gene: TRBJ2-3
CDR3aa: CASSLAGGTTDTQYF
CDR3nt: TGTGCCAGCAGCTTAGCGGGAGGGACCACAGATACGCAGTATTTT

d_gene: TRBD1
v_gene: TRBV27
abundance: .
j_gene: TRBJ2-7
CDR3aa: CASGETGALSYEQYF
CDR3nt: TGTGCCAGCGGGGAGACAGGGGCCTTGTCCTACGAGCAGTACTTC

d_gene: .
v_gene: TRBV7-6
abundance: few
j_gene: TRBJ2-1
CDR3aa: CASSLNPVNEQFF
CDR3nt: TGTGCCAGCAGCTTAAACCCGGTCAATGAGCAGTTCTTC

d_gene: .
v_gene: TRBV29-1
abundance: once
j_gene: TRBJ1-2
CDR3aa: CSVETNYGYTF
CDR3nt: TGCAGCGTTGAGACAAACTATGGCTACACCTTC

d_gene: .
v_gene: TRBV9
abundance: few
j_gene: TRBJ2-2
CDR3aa: CASSPRALAGELFF
CDR3nt: TGTGCCAGCAGCCCTAGAGCCCTAGCCGGGGAGCTGTTTTTT

d_gene: .
v_gene: TRBV19
abundance: few
j_gene: TRBJ1-5
CDR3aa: CASSIAKGQPQHF
CDR3nt: TGTGCCAGTAGTATAGCGAAGGGTCAGCCCCAGCATTTT

d_gene: .
v_gene: TRBV27
abundance: .
j_gene: TRBJ2-5
CDR3aa: CASTPSDSQRETQYF
CDR3nt: TGTGCCAGCACCCCGTCTGACTCCCAGCGGGAGACCCAGTACTTC

d_gene: .
v_gene: TRBV21-1
abundance: .
j_gene: TRBJ2-7
CDR3aa: CASSKSDLEGLPEQYF
CDR3nt: TGTGCCAGCAGCAAATCGGATCTAGAGGGACTGCCCGAGCAGTACTTC

d_gene: TRBD1
v_gene: TRBV7-2
abundance: few
j_gene: TRBJ2-1
CDR3aa: CASSLDRGNDEQFF
CDR3nt: TGTGCCAGCAGCTTGGACAGGGGGAACGATGAGCAGTTCTTC

d_gene: .
v_gene: TRBV7-3
abundance: .
j_gene: TRBJ1-1
CDR3aa: CASSLGAENTEAFF
CDR3nt: TGTGCCAGCAGCTTAGGCGCAGAGAACACTGAAGCTTTCTTT

d_gene: .
v_gene: TRBV6-2/TRBV6-3
abundance: few
j_gene: TRBJ1-5
CDR3aa: CASAFSAWGNQPQHF
CDR3nt: TGTGCCAGCGCCTTCAGCGCCTGGGGCAATCAGCCCCAGCATTTT

d_gene: .
v_gene: TRBV7-2
abundance: .
j_gene: TRBJ2-1
CDR3aa: CASSRRGNEQFF
CDR3nt: TGTGCCAGCAGCCGGCGAGGCAATGAGCAGTTCTTC

d_gene: .
v_gene: TRBV5-1
abundance: few
j_gene: TRBJ2-5
CDR3aa: CASSLSGLYQETQYF
CDR3nt: TGCGCCAGCAGCTTGTCCGGGTTGTACCAAGAGACCCAGTACTTC

d_gene: .
v_gene: TRBV29-1
abundance: .
j_gene: TRBJ2-3
CDR3aa: CSGREIAPKDTQYF
CDR3nt: TGCAGCGGACGGGAAATAGCCCCGAAAGATACGCAGTATTTT

d_gene: TRBD1
v_gene: TRBV7-2
abundance: few
j_gene: TRBJ1-6
CDR3aa: CASSLGRTGLSPLHF
CDR3nt: TGTGCCAGCAGCTTAGGGCGGACAGGGCTGTCACCCCTCCACTTT

d_gene: .
v_gene: TRBV11-2
abundance: few
j_gene: TRBJ2-4
CDR3aa: CASSFPFPAGQYF
CDR3nt: TGTGCCAGCAGCTTTCCCTTCCCCGCGGGTCAGTACTTC

d_gene: .
v_gene: TRBV5-8
abundance: few
j_gene: TRBJ2-5
CDR3aa: CASSLAPRQVETQYF
CDR3nt: TGTGCCAGCAGCTTGGCTCCGAGGCAGGTGGAGACCCAGTACTTC

d_gene: .
v_gene: TRBV9
abundance: .
j_gene: TRBJ2-1
CDR3aa: CASSVAPRSDEQFF
CDR3nt: TGTGCCAGCAGCGTAGCACCCCGGTCCGATGAGCAGTTCTTC

d_gene: .
v_gene: TRBV10-3
abundance: .
j_gene: TRBJ2-5
CDR3aa: CAISESGGAEETQYF
CDR3nt: TGTGCCATCAGTGAGTCGGGGGGTGCCGAAGAGACCCAGTACTTC

d_gene: .
v_gene: TRBV3-1
abundance: few
j_gene: TRBJ2-5
CDR3aa: CASSLSAAGETQYF
CDR3nt: TGTGCCAGCAGCCTGTCGGCAGCTGGTGAGACCCAGTACTTC

d_gene: .
v_gene: TRBV27
abundance: .
j_gene: TRBJ2-7
CDR3aa: CASSSRDTAYEQYF
CDR3nt: TGTGCCAGCAGCAGCCGGGACACCGCCTACGAGCAGTACTTC

d_gene: TRBD2
v_gene: TRBV27
abundance: few
j_gene: TRBJ2-1
CDR3aa: CASSLSGAISYNEQFF
CDR3nt: TGTGCCAGCAGCCTCAGCGGGGCGATCTCCTACAATGAGCAGTTCTTC

d_gene: .
v_gene: TRBV29-1
abundance: few
j_gene: TRBJ2-5
CDR3aa: CSVARQNQETQYF
CDR3nt: TGCAGCGTTGCCCGACAGAACCAAGAGACCCAGTACTTC

d_gene: TRBD1
v_gene: TRBV5-4
abundance: .
j_gene: TRBJ1-5
CDR3aa: CASSTGAGQPQHF
CDR3nt: TGTGCCAGCAGCACAGGGGCGGGTCAGCCCCAGCATTTT

d_gene: .
v_gene: TRBV7-2
abundance: few
j_gene: TRBJ1-2
CDR3aa: CAIVRGPYGYTF
CDR3nt: TGTGCCATCGTGCGGGGTCCCTATGGCTACACCTTC

d_gene: TRBD1
v_gene: TRBV7-6
abundance: few
j_gene: TRBJ2-5
CDR3aa: CASSLQGAGKTQYF
CDR3nt: TGTGCCAGCAGCTTACAGGGGGCTGGAAAGACCCAGTACTTC

d_gene: .
v_gene: TRBV4-1
abundance: few
j_gene: TRBJ2-1
CDR3aa: CASSQESPYNEQFF
CDR3nt: TGCGCCAGCAGCCAAGAGTCCCCCTACAATGAGCAGTTCTTC

d_gene: .
v_gene: TRBV12-3/TRBV12-4
abundance: few
j_gene: TRBJ2-2
CDR3aa: CASSLSQGYTGELFF
CDR3nt: TGTGCCAGCAGTTTAAGCCAGGGGTACACCGGGGAGCTGTTTTTT

d_gene: .
v_gene: TRBV10-3
abundance: .
j_gene: TRBJ1-1
CDR3aa: CAISDGGAKYTEAFF
CDR3nt: TGTGCCATCAGTGATGGAGGGGCTAAATACACTGAAGCTTTCTTT

d_gene: .
v_gene: TRBV7-2
abundance: .
j_gene: TRBJ1-2
CDR3aa: CASSLAHAGGGNYGYTF
CDR3nt: TGTGCCAGCAGCTTAGCGCATGCGGGCGGAGGCAACTATGGCTACACCTTC

d_gene: .
v_gene: TRBV5-1
abundance: medium-sized
j_gene: TRBJ2-1
CDR3aa: CASSPRGGGSSNEQFF
CDR3nt: TGCGCCAGCAGTCCCCGAGGGGGGGGATCATCAAATGAGCAGTTCTTC

d_gene: TRBD1
v_gene: TRBV5-1
abundance: many
j_gene: TRBJ1-1
CDR3aa: CASSARQGHPDTEAFF
CDR3nt: TGCGCCAGCAGCGCTAGACAGGGCCATCCGGACACTGAAGCTTTCTTT

d_gene: .
v_gene: TRBV7-2
abundance: .
j_gene: TRBJ2-6
CDR3aa: CASSFISGANVLTF
CDR3nt: TGTGCCAGCAGCTTTATTTCTGGGGCCAACGTCCTGACTTTC

d_gene: .
v_gene: TRBV15
abundance: few
j_gene: TRBJ2-7
CDR3aa: CATSRERAYEQYF
CDR3nt: TGTGCCACCAGCAGAGAGCGGGCGTACGAGCAGTACTTC

d_gene: .
v_gene: TRBV5-4
abundance: few
j_gene: TRBJ2-7
CDR3aa: CASSFSKGDHEQYF
CDR3nt: TGTGCCAGCAGCTTTTCGAAGGGGGACCACGAGCAGTACTTC

d_gene: .
v_gene: TRBV5-5
abundance: few
j_gene: TRBJ2-5
CDR3aa: CASSLDLGETQYF
CDR3nt: TGTGCCAGCAGTTTGGACCTCGGGGAGACCCAGTACTTC

d_gene: .
v_gene: TRBV24-1
abundance: .
j_gene: TRBJ2-2
CDR3aa: CATSDRGRLSTGELFF
CDR3nt: TGTGCCACCAGTGATCGGGGACGCCTCTCCACCGGGGAGCTGTTTTTT

d_gene: .
v_gene: TRBV12-3/TRBV12-4
abundance: few
j_gene: TRBJ2-4
CDR3aa: CASSRLRALNIQYF
CDR3nt: TGTGCCAGCAGTCGCCTCCGGGCTCTAAACATTCAGTACTTC

d_gene: .
v_gene: TRBV5-1
abundance: .
j_gene: TRBJ2-3
CDR3aa: CASSPGRTTDTQYF
CDR3nt: TGCGCCAGCAGCCCGGGACGGACCACAGATACGCAGTATTTT

d_gene: .
v_gene: TRBV18
abundance: .
j_gene: TRBJ1-6
CDR3aa: CASSLLYSPLHF
CDR3nt: TGTGCCAGCTCACTACTGTATTCACCCCTCCACTTT

d_gene: .
v_gene: TRBV5-4
abundance: many
j_gene: TRBJ2-7
CDR3aa: CASSLVGGGGSYEQYF
CDR3nt: TGTGCCAGCAGCTTGGTGGGTGGAGGGGGCTCATACGAGCAGTACTTC

d_gene: .
v_gene: TRBV24-1
abundance: many
j_gene: TRBJ2-1
CDR3aa: CATSDPDRDHNEQFF
CDR3nt: TGTGCCACCAGTGATCCAGACCGAGACCACAATGAGCAGTTCTTC

d_gene: .
v_gene: TRBV12-3/TRBV12-4
abundance: .
j_gene: TRBJ1-2
CDR3aa: CASSSPPLWGYTF
CDR3nt: TGTGCCAGCAGTTCACCCCCCCTATGGGGCTACACCTTC

d_gene: TRBD2
v_gene: TRBV24-1
abundance: .
j_gene: TRBJ2-3
CDR3aa: CATGSGGTDTQYF
CDR3nt: TGTGCCACCGGTAGCGGGGGCACAGATACGCAGTATTTT

d_gene: .
v_gene: TRBV4-3
abundance: .
j_gene: TRBJ1-5
CDR3aa: CDSSQGYPGSQPQHF
CDR3nt: TGCGACAGCAGCCAAGGATACCCAGGTAGCCAGCCCCAGCATTTT

d_gene: .
v_gene: TRBV20-1
abundance: .
j_gene: TRBJ1-2
CDR3aa: CSARDVDTNYGYTF
CDR3nt: TGCAGTGCTAGAGATGTGGACACTAACTATGGCTACACCTTC

d_gene: TRBD2
v_gene: TRBV11-2
abundance: .
j_gene: TRBJ2-7
CDR3aa: CASSLRLAGASYEQYF
CDR3nt: TGTGCCAGCAGCTTGAGACTAGCGGGAGCCTCATACGAGCAGTACTTC

d_gene: .
v_gene: TRBV4-1
abundance: .
j_gene: TRBJ2-2
CDR3aa: CASSPEGGASRTGELFF
CDR3nt: TGCGCCAGCAGCCCAGAGGGGGGGGCTTCGAGGACCGGGGAGCTGTTTTTT

d_gene: .
v_gene: TRBV7-8
abundance: few
j_gene: TRBJ2-3
CDR3aa: CASSLGWGTDTQYF
CDR3nt: TGTGCCAGCAGCTTAGGATGGGGAACAGATACGCAGTATTTT

d_gene: .
v_gene: TRBV7-2
abundance: .
j_gene: TRBJ2-2
CDR3aa: CASSLPPSHGGELFF
CDR3nt: TGTGCCAGCAGCTTACCCCCATCCCACGGCGGGGAGCTGTTTTTT